This TCR beta chain was identified in a study of vaccination and CD4 T cells after COVID-19. About the research overall: Some control cultures received a CEFX pool, which served as the positive control. Others received an HIV-1 Nef pool or no peptide.

Sample share makes this clonotype medium-sized. Its antigen is undetermined. This CDR3 spans 16 amino acids. CDR1 and CDR2 from the germline V gene are SNHLY and FYNNEI. V was clipped by 5 bases and J by 5 bases; unmatched bases: 10. Described treatment: roughly 10-day PBMC culture with coronavirus spike peptide pools or control peptides (ViraFEST assay). The unexposed donor provided CD4+ T cells, which were taken before the COVID-19 pandemic (2011-2018). Sequencing of the DNA from cultured CD4+ T cells was carried out with the Oncomine TCR Beta short-read assay. TCRdb redid the calling of the PCR reads with MiXCR, one entry per CDR3 protein. The sample yields roughly 1,500 distinct CDR3 sequences, over 9.5% seen once.

The rearrangement links TRBV2 to TRBJ2-1; the match to TRBD2 covers 9 bases. The sequenced sample was CD4+ T cells from blood, cultured in vitro. The receptor was derived from a human donor in good health. The CDR3 coding sequence is TGTGCCAGCAGTCACCTCGGGGCGGGAGGGAACAATGAGCAGTTCTTC. This sequence encodes CASSHLGAGGNNEQFF.